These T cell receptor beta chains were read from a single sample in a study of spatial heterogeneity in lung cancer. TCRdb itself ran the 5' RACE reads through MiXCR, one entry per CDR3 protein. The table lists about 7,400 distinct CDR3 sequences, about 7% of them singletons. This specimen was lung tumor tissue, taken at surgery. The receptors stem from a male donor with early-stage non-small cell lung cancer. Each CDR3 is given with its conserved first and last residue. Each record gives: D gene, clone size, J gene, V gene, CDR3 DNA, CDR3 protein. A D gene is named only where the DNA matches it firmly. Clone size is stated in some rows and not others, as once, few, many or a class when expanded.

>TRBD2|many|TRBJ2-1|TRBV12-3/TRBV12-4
TGTGCCAGCAGTGGGGCGGGAGGCCTCTACAATGAGCGGTTCTTC
CASSGAGGLYNERFF
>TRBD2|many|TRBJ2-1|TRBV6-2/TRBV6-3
TGTGCCAGCAGTTGGGATAGGACTAGCGGAAATGAGCAGTTCTTC
CASSWDRTSGNEQFF
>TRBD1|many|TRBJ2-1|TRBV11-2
TGTGCCAGCAGCTTTGGACAGGGCCCCTACAATGAGCAGTTCTTC
CASSFGQGPYNEQFF
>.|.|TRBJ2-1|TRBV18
TGTGCCAGCTCATCCAAAGTGGGGGCTTCTTTTAATGAGCAGTTCTTC
CASSSKVGASFNEQFF
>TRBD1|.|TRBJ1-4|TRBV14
TGTGCCAGCAGCCAAGTGGGGACAGGACGGGTGTTTTTT
CASSQVGTGRVFF
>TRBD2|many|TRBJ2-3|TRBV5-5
TGTGCCAGCCTTCGGCTAGCGGGAGTATGGGATAGGACAGATACGCAGTATTTT
CASLRLAGVWDRTDTQYF
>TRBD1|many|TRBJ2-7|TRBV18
TGTGCCAGCTCACTTGACAGGGGGCTAATCTACGAGCAGTACTTC
CASSLDRGLIYEQYF
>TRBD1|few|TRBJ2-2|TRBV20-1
TGCAGTGCTAGAGATCAGGGCAGGGGGACCGGGGAGCTGTTTTTT
CSARDQGRGTGELFF
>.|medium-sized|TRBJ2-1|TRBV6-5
TGTGCCAGCAGTTACGGGCTTTCCTACAATGAGCAGTTCTTC
CASSYGLSYNEQFF
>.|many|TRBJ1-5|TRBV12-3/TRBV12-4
TGTGCCAGCAGTTTAAATCAGCCCCAGCATTTT
CASSLNQPQHF
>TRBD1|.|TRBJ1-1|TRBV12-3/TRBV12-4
TGTGTCAGCAGGAGGGGACAGGAGAACACTGAAGCTTTCTTT
CVSRRGQENTEAFF
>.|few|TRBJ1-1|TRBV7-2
TGTGCCAGCAGCTTAGCGGACTTTGGGGCAGTAGGGGATTCAGGGGAAGCTTTCTTT
CASSLADFGAVGDSGEAFF
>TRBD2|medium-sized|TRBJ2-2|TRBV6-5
TGTGCCAGCAGTTACAGTAGCGGGATCACCGGGGAGCTGTTTTTT
CASSYSSGITGELFF
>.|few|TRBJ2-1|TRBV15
TGTGCCACCAGAAGCTGGGAGGTGGCAGGGAGGAAGCAGTTCTTC
CATRSWEVAGRKQFF
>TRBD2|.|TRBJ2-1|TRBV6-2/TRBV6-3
TGTGCCAGCCAGCGGGAGGGCCCCTCATCCGAGCAGTTCTTC
CASQREGPSSEQFF
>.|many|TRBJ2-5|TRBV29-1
TGCAGCGTTCAGGACAGCGAAGAGACCCAGTACTTC
CSVQDSEETQYF
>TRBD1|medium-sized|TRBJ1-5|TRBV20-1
TGCAGTGCCCCCCGTGGCAGGGGGGCGGGACAGCCCCAGCATTTT
CSAPRGRGAGQPQHF
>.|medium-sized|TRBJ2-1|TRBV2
TGTGCCAGCAGTGAAGAGCTTCCAAGCAATGAGCAGTTCTTC
CASSEELPSNEQFF
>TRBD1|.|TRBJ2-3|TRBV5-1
TGCGCCAGCAGCAATGGACAGGGTGGGGAGGCAGATACGCAGTATTTT
CASSNGQGGEADTQYF
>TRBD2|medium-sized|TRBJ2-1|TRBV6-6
TGTGCCAGCAGTCCGCTGGAGGCGCGGGAGTCCAATGAGCAGTTCTTC
CASSPLEARESNEQFF
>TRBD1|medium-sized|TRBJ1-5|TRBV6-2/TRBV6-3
TGTGCCAGCAGCCGGGACAGGGGCGTTCATGGGCAGCCCCAGCATTTT
CASSRDRGVHGQPQHF
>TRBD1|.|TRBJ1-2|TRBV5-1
TGCGCCAGCAGCCCGGGACAGGGACTTGGCTACACCTTC
CASSPGQGLGYTF
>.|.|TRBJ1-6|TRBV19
TGTGCCAGTAGTATATCCGAGACGCAAAATTCACCCCTCCACTTT
CASSISETQNSPLHF
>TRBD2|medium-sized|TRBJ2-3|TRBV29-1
TGCAGCGTTGAGGGCGGGGGGCCTAGCACAGATACGCAGTATTTT
CSVEGGGPSTDTQYF
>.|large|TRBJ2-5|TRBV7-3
TGTGCCAGCAGCCCGGCCCGTAGTGAGACCCAGTACTTC
CASSPARSETQYF
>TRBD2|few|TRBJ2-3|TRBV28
TGTGCCAGCGGGCTAGCGGGAGGGCCCACAGATACGCAGTATTTT
CASGLAGGPTDTQYF
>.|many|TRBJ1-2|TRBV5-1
TGCGCCAGCAGCTCAGACGGCCAGTATGGCTACACCTTC
CASSSDGQYGYTF
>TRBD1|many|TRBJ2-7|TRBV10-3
TGTGCCATCAGTGAGGACAGGGGCCCCTACGAGCAGTACTTC
CAISEDRGPYEQYF
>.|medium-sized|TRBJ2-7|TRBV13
TGTGCCAGCAGCTTAGCGTCAGCCTACGAGCAGTACTTC
CASSLASAYEQYF
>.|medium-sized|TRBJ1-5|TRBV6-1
TGTGCCAGCAGTGAACGGGGTAGCAATCAGCCCCAGCATTTT
CASSERGSNQPQHF
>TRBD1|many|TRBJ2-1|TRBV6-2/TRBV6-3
TGTGCCAGTCATGACAGGGCGAGGGTAAATGAGCAGTTCTTC
CASHDRARVNEQFF
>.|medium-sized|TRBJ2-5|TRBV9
TGTGCCAGCAGCGTAGGTGGGGGCGGTGAGACCCAGTACTTC
CASSVGGGGETQYF
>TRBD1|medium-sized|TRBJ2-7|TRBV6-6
TGTGCCAGCACCGGGACAGGGGGTCTACGGCCCGAGCAGTACTTC
CASTGTGGLRPEQYF
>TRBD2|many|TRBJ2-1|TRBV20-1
TGCAGTGCTAGATCTAGCGGGGACTACAATGAGCAGTTCTTC
CSARSSGDYNEQFF
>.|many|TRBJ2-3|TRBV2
TGTGCCAGCACCCGGGAGACAGATACGCAGTATTTT
CASTRETDTQYF
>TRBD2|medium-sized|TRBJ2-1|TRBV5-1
TGCGCCAGCAGCTTGGGATGGAGCGGGGGGTCTAATGAGCAGTTCTTC
CASSLGWSGGSNEQFF
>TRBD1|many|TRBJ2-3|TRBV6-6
TGTGCCAGCAGCCAAGGGGACAGGGGGGATAGGTATTTT
CASSQGDRGDRYF
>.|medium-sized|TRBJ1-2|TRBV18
TGTGCCAGCTCACCTCCGGGACGAGATGGCTACACCTTC
CASSPPGRDGYTF
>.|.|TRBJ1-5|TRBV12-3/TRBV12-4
TGTGCCAGCAGTTTAAGGGGGAACAAGGCCTATAGCAATCAGCCCCAGCATTTT
CASSLRGNKAYSNQPQHF
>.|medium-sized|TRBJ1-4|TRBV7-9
TGTGCCAGCAGCTTACAGGCAACTAATGAAAAACTGTTTTTT
CASSLQATNEKLFF
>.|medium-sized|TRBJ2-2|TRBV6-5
TGTGCCAGCAGTTACACGCGGGCGAACACCGGGGAGCTGTTTTTT
CASSYTRANTGELFF
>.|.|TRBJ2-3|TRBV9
TGTGCCAGCAGCGGGTTTGGCACAGATACGCAGTATTTT
CASSGFGTDTQYF
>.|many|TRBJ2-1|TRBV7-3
TGTGCCAGCAGCTTAAGGGGGGACCCCTACAATGAGCAGTTCTTC
CASSLRGDPYNEQFF